This T cell receptor beta chain was captured by sequencing in a study of shared clonotypes between healthy human individuals. Study-wide context: For every donor, three CD4 naive, three CD4 memory, two CD8 naive and one CD8 memory plates were used. Points from the study as a whole: Deeper or shallower sequencing was expected to change how clonotypes are shared among donors.

This clone was counted only a few times. What it binds is not known. V lost 0 bases and J lost 0, with 6 bases in between. Looked up from germline, CDR1 is MGHRA and CDR2 is YSYEKL. The CDR3 runs to 16 residues. Naive CD8 cells were CD45RO-negative, positively selected for CCR7, excluding terminally differentiated effector memory CD45RA+ cells. Adult Caucasians living in Nashville, Tennessee made up all of the donors. Sorted-subset replicate PCRs used about 0.2 ug of genomic DNA. This amount corresponded to 30,000 to 35,000 T cell genomes. Libraries were prepared by immunoSEQ multiplex PCR; TCRdb keeps only in-frame clonotypes and omits some of them. The sample includes some 2,100,000 clones, about 92% seen only once; the top ten take about 1.5%.

This chain joins TRBV4-1 and TRBJ1-6; D gene ambiguous. The source material was naive CD8+ T cells from PBMCs. The sequence came from a man aged 18 to 30 in good health. Some clones in this sample may be carry-over from other donors' samples. For the CDR3, the DNA is TGCGCCAGCAGCCAAGAGGGGAGCTCCTATAATTCACCCCTCCACTTT. Amino acids: CASSQEGSSYNSPLHF.